This is a list of T cell receptor beta chains from one sample in a study of regulatory T cells in long-lasting Graves disease. A single record per CDR3 protein comes from TCRdb applying MiXCR to the multiplex PCR reads. The table has 400,000 to 500,000 distinct CDR3 sequences, less than 25% seen once. The source was peripheral blood mononuclear cells (PBMCs), collected when the disease was refractory, from a patient treated with antithyroid drugs. These receptors came from a female donor with Graves disease. Each CDR3 is given with its conserved first and last residue. A D gene is named only where the DNA matches it firmly. Only part of the rows carry a size: once, few, many, or a class if the clone is expanded.

j_call d_call clone_size v_call cdr3_nt cdr3_aa
TRBJ2-2 TRBD1 many TRBV7-8 TGTGCCAGCAGCCCCGACAGGGGGCTCGGAACCGGGGAGCTGTTTTTT CASSPDRGLGTGELFF
TRBJ1-1 TRBD1 few TRBV25-1 TGTGCCAGCGGTAGACAGGGAGGCACTGAAGCTTTCTTT CASGRQGGTEAFF
TRBJ2-7 TRBD2 many TRBV11-2 TGTGCCAGCAGCGAGTCTAGCGGGAGCTACGAGCAGTACTTC CASSESSGSYEQYF
TRBJ2-5 TRBD2 many TRBV14 TGTGCCAGCAGCCAAGAGGGACTAGCGGGAGAAGAGACCCAGTACTTC CASSQEGLAGEETQYF
TRBJ2-7 NA few TRBV5-1 TGCGCCAGCAGCTTGTACCAGGGCTCCTACGAGCAGTACTTC CASSLYQGSYEQYF
TRBJ2-5 TRBD1 few TRBV5-6 TGTGCCAGCAGCTTAGACAGGGGGCGCTGGGAGACCCAGTACTTC CASSLDRGRWETQYF
TRBJ1-2 TRBD1 NA TRBV5-4 TGTGCCAGCAGCTTGTTGCGGGACAGGGTCGGCTACACCTTC CASSLLRDRVGYTF
TRBJ2-7 NA few TRBV28 TGTGCCAGCACTACTCAAACCGGGACGGAGTCGATTTACGAGCAGTACTTC CASTTQTGTESIYEQYF
TRBJ1-4 TRBD1 many TRBV28 TGTGCCAGCAGACAGGGGCCACGGATACTGTTTTTT CASRQGPRILFF
TRBJ1-2 NA NA TRBV20-1 TGCAGTGCTAGAGATCATCGGGATAACTATGGCTACACCTTC CSARDHRDNYGYTF
TRBJ2-2 TRBD1 many TRBV10-3 TGTGCCATCAGCGGACAGGGGAACACCGGGGAGCTGTTTTTT CAISGQGNTGELFF
TRBJ2-7 NA NA TRBV29-1 TGCAGCGTTGAAATGCAGAAGACCTACGAGCAGTACTTC CSVEMQKTYEQYF
TRBJ1-2 NA many TRBV20-1 TGCAGTGCTAGACCACTCCCCGGGATAAACTATGGCTACACCTTC CSARPLPGINYGYTF
TRBJ2-5 TRBD2 many TRBV28 TGTGCCAGCACCAAGACTAGCAGGGAGACCCAGTACTTC CASTKTSRETQYF
TRBJ2-7 NA NA TRBV7-2 TGTGCCAGCAGCTTAGAGCCCCCCCCCTACGAGCAGTACTTC CASSLEPPPYEQYF
TRBJ2-7 NA NA TRBV29-1 TGCAGCGTTGTTTATGCCCTAACCTACGAGCAGTACTTC CSVVYALTYEQYF
TRBJ2-5 NA medium-sized TRBV28 TGTGCCAGCGCTGGTTTAGCGGACCGACTGGGAGAGACCCAGTACTTC CASAGLADRLGETQYF
TRBJ2-7 TRBD1 NA TRBV7-8 TGTGCCAGCAGCCTCCCCGTGGGAACAGGGGATGCCTACGAGCAGTACTTC CASSLPVGTGDAYEQYF
TRBJ2-3 TRBD2 NA TRBV28 TGTGCCAGCACTGGACTAGCGGCTCTGAGAGATACGCAGTATTTT CASTGLAALRDTQYF
TRBJ2-2 TRBD2 few TRBV28 TGTGCCAGCAGCCAAAGGACTAGGATCCTCGGGGAGCTGTTTTTT CASSQRTRILGELFF
TRBJ2-5 TRBD2 many TRBV30 TGTGCCTGGAGGTCGAAGGGACTAGGACAAGAGACCCAGTACTTC CAWRSKGLGQETQYF
TRBJ1-2 TRBD1 many TRBV12-3/TRBV12-4 TGTGCCAGCAGATCCGGGACAGGGGGATTCGGGCGCGGCTACACCTTC CASRSGTGGFGRGYTF
TRBJ1-6 NA few TRBV11-3 TGTGCCAGCGGCAGGACTTTAGGTTCACCCCTCCACTTT CASGRTLGSPLHF
TRBJ1-3 NA many TRBV30 TGTGCCTGGAGTGTTAAGGGTTCTGGAAACACCATATATTTT CAWSVKGSGNTIYF
TRBJ1-1 TRBD1 NA TRBV5-4 TGTGCCAGCAGCTTGCAGAACAGGGGGACTGAAGCTTTCTTT CASSLQNRGTEAFF
TRBJ2-7 TRBD2 NA TRBV9 TGTGCCAGCAGCGTAGGTCCTAGCGGGCGAACCTACGAGCAGTACTTC CASSVGPSGRTYEQYF
TRBJ1-2 NA few TRBV3-1 TGTGCCAGCAGCCAAGATAGGGGGGGGTTTAACTATGGCTACACCTTC CASSQDRGGFNYGYTF
TRBJ1-1 NA many TRBV10-3 TGTGCCATCAGTGAGGGGGTAGGGAACACTGAAGCTTTCTTT CAISEGVGNTEAFF
TRBJ2-5 NA many TRBV27 TGTGCCAGCAGTTCGGATCAAGAGACCCAGTACTTC CASSSDQETQYF
TRBJ1-2 NA many TRBV20-1 TGCAGTGCTCTGCCGCGGGGGGCGAGCTATGGCTACACCTTC CSALPRGASYGYTF
TRBJ2-5 NA many TRBV20-1 TGCAGTGCTAGAGATGAGGGCCAAGAGACCCAGTACTTC CSARDEGQETQYF
TRBJ1-2 TRBD1 many TRBV12-3/TRBV12-4 TGTGCCAGCAGTTTAGAGGGACAGCCACAATCTAACTATGGCTACACCTTC CASSLEGQPQSNYGYTF
TRBJ1-1 NA few TRBV7-6 TGTGCCAGCAGCTTAGAATACGGCCGAGAAGCTTTCTTT CASSLEYGREAFF
TRBJ2-6 NA many TRBV28 TGTGCCAGCAGTTGGCAAGGGGGCTCTGGGGCCAACGTCCTGACTTTC CASSWQGGSGANVLTF
TRBJ2-5 TRBD1 few TRBV19 TGTGCCAGTAGTATTGGGGCAGGGGGCAGTGGAGAGACCCAGTACTTC CASSIGAGGSGETQYF
TRBJ2-7 NA few TRBV6-2/TRBV6-3 TGTGCCAGCAGTTACGCCTCGGGACACCAACCGAACTACGAGCAGTACTTC CASSYASGHQPNYEQYF
TRBJ2-2 TRBD1 few TRBV7-9 TGTGCCAGCAGCCCGATAGGGACAGCGAACACCGGGGAGCTGTTTTTT CASSPIGTANTGELFF
TRBJ1-1 NA NA TRBV7-2 TGTGCCAGCAGCTTATGGGAGGGGCGCGGGGGCACTGAAGCTCTCTTT CASSLWEGRGGTEALF